A selection of T cell receptor beta chains follows, all from one sample in a study of T cell repertoires in cytomegalovirus infection. Each CDR3 protein is one row after TCRdb ran MiXCR on the reads. The sample shows 150,000 to 200,000 distinct CDR3 sequences, roughly a fifth of them seen only once. Sequenced input: PBMCs. All receptors derive from a human donor in good health (CMV status not recorded). Some clones in this sample may be carry-over from other donors' samples. Each CDR3 is given with its conserved first and last residue.

v_call cdr3_aa
TRBV5-4 CASSLVVGQTGELFF
TRBV7-6 CASSLEDNENTEAFF
TRBV7-9 CASSSDTGNQPQHF
TRBV27 CASSLSLPGISNTEAFF
TRBV28 CASNQQGSLISNQPQHF
TRBV20-1 CSASNPSGANVLTF
TRBV7-2 CASSGTGYEQYF
TRBV25-1 CASSEPDQETQYF
TRBV12-3/TRBV12-4 CASSLWDTDTQYF
TRBV29-1 CSVRQGDTEAFF
TRBV28 CATEATNYNEQFF
TRBV7-2 CASSPPNQETQYF
TRBV25-1 CASSGAVDSYNSPLHF
TRBV28 CATSTRRTGGFNEQYF
TRBV12-3/TRBV12-4 CASRKDRGRNEQFF
TRBV11-2 CASSLRETDIQYF
TRBV7-9 CASSSGQSNWGNQPQHF
TRBV7-9 CASRLDLNEQFF